This T cell receptor (beta chain) was identified in a study of OX40 agonist ivuxolimab in advanced cancers. On cycle 4 day 1 and cycle 7 day 1, as well as at baseline, blood was sampled. Germline CDR1 and CDR2: MNHNS and SASEGT. The CDR3 extends over 12 amino acids. The ends were cut back, 5 bases at V and 1 base at J, with 6 bases in the middle. The protocol was immunoSEQ multiplex PCR, while the TCRdb copy is restricted to in-frame clones and leaves out a portion. Counted here are fewer than 15,000 clones, more than 85% occurring once; the ten biggest clones make up about 68%. This chain links TRBV6-1 with TRBJ2-7, with D unresolved. Specimen: CD4+ or CD8+ T cells sorted from blood, collected in a trial of the OX40 agonist ivuxolimab. The clonotype originates from an adult with an advanced solid tumor such as melanoma, head and neck, liver or kidney cancer. CDR3 nucleotides: TGTGCCAGCAGTCTTAGTTCCTACGAGCAGTACTTC. It is translated as CASSLSSYEQYF.